Below are 7 T cell receptor beta chains sequenced from a single sample in a study of long-term antiretroviral therapy in people with HIV. It was version v3.0 of the immunoSEQ assay that was run at survey level. TCRdb keeps only in-frame clones here, not all; method: immunoSEQ multiplex PCR. The sample shows over 20,000 clones, around 81% of them seen only once. The starting material was unsorted PBMCs, obtained 1.6 years after starting antiretroviral therapy. These receptors all stem from a middle-aged man with HIV.

The CDR3 sequence: CASSPGDRELYNSPLHF. The DNA of the CDR3 is TGTGCCAGCTCACCTGGAGACAGGGAGTTGTATAATTCACCCCTCCACTTT. The V call is TRBV18, the J call TRBJ1-6; 7 positions agree with TRBD1. Germline assignment: CDR1 KGHSH and CDR2 LQKENI. Trimming at V came to 3 bases and at J to 4 bases, leaving 9 bases not matched to a gene. This CDR3 region has 17 residues.

V and J are TRBV5-4 and TRBJ1-4, with a weak D call TRBD1 (6 bases). From germline, CDR1 is SGHNT and CDR2 YYREEE (reference sequence). Trimming removed 0 bases at V and 4 bases at J, with 7 bases between. This CDR3 has 14 amino acids. This chain's CDR3 is CASSLGQDNEKLFF. The CDR3 nucleotides are TGTGCCAGCAGCTTGGGACAGGATAATGAAAAACTGTTTTTT. The full variable domain, in which reference TRBV5-4 and TRBJ1-4 provide the parts outside the CDR3, is ETGVTQSPTHLIKTRGQQVTLRCSSQSGHNTVSWYQQALGQGPQFIFQYYREEENGRGNFPPRFSGLQFPNYSSELNVNALELDDSALYLCASSLGQDNEKLFFGSGTQLSVL.

J is TRBJ1-3 and V is TRBV14; D is possibly TRBD1 (5 bases). This CDR3 contains 15 residues. Germline assignment: CDR1 SGHDN and CDR2 FVKESK. The germline V and J ends were trimmed by 5 bases and 0 bases, with 11 bases remaining between them. CDR3 region: CASSARTLSGNTIYF. CDR3 DNA sequence: TGTGCCAGCAGCGCCCGGACACTCTCTGGAAACACCATATATTTT.

The chain joins TRBV30 to TRBJ2-3, with D perhaps TRBD2 (6 bases). The V gene lost 0 bases and the J gene lost 5 bases, with 18 bases spanning the gap. Germline V CDR1 and CDR2: GTSNPN, SVGIG (reference sequence). The CDR3 consists of 16 residues. The CDR3 bases are TGTGCCTGGAGTGTAGGGACCGGAGGGCAGGGAGATACGCAGTATTTT. Translation: CAWSVGTGGQGDTQYF.

This clone was picked up one time. The CDR3 region has the DNA TGTGCCAGCAGCAAGGGGGAGGTTGGAAACACCATATATTTT. The encoded protein is CASSKGEVGNTIYF. This chain joins TRBV13 and TRBJ1-3, with D perhaps matching TRBD1 (6 bases). Trimming cost V 5 bases and J 3 bases, with 11 bases left between them. CDR3 length: 14 residues. Per the germline V gene, CDR1 is PRHDT and CDR2 is FYEKMQ (reference sequence).

The gene calls are TRBV29-1 and TRBJ2-5, with D unresolved. V shed 3 bases and J shed 5 bases, with 10 bases lying between them. Germline CDR1 and CDR2: SQVTM and ANQGSEA. This CDR3 is 12 amino acids long. The CDR3: CSVESGLETQYF. Here the CDR3 DNA reads TGCAGCGTTGAGTCGGGTCTGGAGACCCAGTACTTC.

Only one count was recorded for this clone. The rearrangement uses TRBV6-1 and TRBJ1-2; the match to TRBD1 covers 9 bases. Germline V gives CDR1 MNHNS, CDR2 SASEGT. The CDR3 consists of 14 residues. Trimming took 1 base from V and 6 from J; bases not matched to a gene: 3. Here the CDR3 reads CASSEDWTGDGYTF. The CDR3 bases are TGTGCCAGCAGTGAAGATTGGACAGGGGATGGCTACACCTTC.